A selection of T cell receptor beta chains follows, all from one sample in a study of technical replicates of blood from four donors. Here immunoSEQ multiplex PCR was the method, and the copy in TCRdb shows in-frame clones only, minus some. The sample contains fewer than 65,000 clones, around 87% of which appear only once. Sequenced material: PBMCs. These TCRs come from a human donor in good health. Some clones in this sample may be carry-over from other donors' samples. CDR3s include the opening cysteine and the closing phenylalanine or tryptophan. A D gene is named only where the DNA matches it firmly. Size is omitted from some rows. Given values are once, few, many or a class for expanded clones.

abundance,d_gene,len,v_gene,j_gene,CDR3aa,CDR3nt
NA,TRBD2,17,TRBV4-3,TRBJ2-2,CASSRGIAGGPAGELFF,TGCGCCAGCAGCCGAGGAATAGCGGGGGGGCCGGCCGGGGAGCTGTTTTTT
once,NA,16,TRBV6-1,TRBJ2-3,CASSEGRTAVTDTQYF,TGTGCCAGCAGTGAAGGCCGGACAGCAGTCACAGATACGCAGTATTTT
few,NA,16,TRBV7-8,TRBJ1-6,CASSPARLAENSPLHF,TGTGCCAGCAGCCCAGCCCGACTAGCGGAGAATTCACCCCTCCACTTT
NA,NA,17,TRBV7-2,TRBJ2-2,CASSYIPGTENTGELFF,TGTGCCAGCAGCTACATACCCGGGACTGAGAACACCGGGGAGCTGTTTTTT
NA,TRBD1,15,TRBV6-5,TRBJ1-2,CASSYGQGARYGYTF,TGTGCCAGCAGTTATGGGCAGGGGGCGCGGTATGGCTACACCTTC
NA,TRBD1,13,TRBV5-4,TRBJ2-1,CASSSTGVNEQFF,TGTGCCAGCAGCTCGACAGGGGTCAATGAGCAGTTCTTC
NA,NA,13,TRBV19,TRBJ1-5,CASSLTGNQPQHF,TGTGCCAGTAGTCTAACAGGCAATCAGCCCCAGCATTTT
NA,NA,13,TRBV19,TRBJ2-1,CASSPLSGAEQFF,TGTGCCAGTAGTCCCCTCTCGGGAGCGGAGCAGTTCTTC
NA,TRBD1,13,TRBV27,TRBJ1-1,CASSPTGVTEAFF,TGTGCCAGCAGTCCAACAGGGGTTACTGAAGCTTTCTTT
NA,TRBD1,12,TRBV19,TRBJ1-2,CASSRDSYGYTF,TGTGCCAGTAGTCGGGACAGCTATGGCTACACCTTC
NA,NA,15,TRBV21-1,TRBJ2-1,CASSKRGPLVNEQFF,TGTGCCAGCAGCAAAAGAGGCCCATTGGTCAATGAGCAGTTCTTC
few,TRBD1,13,TRBV7-2,TRBJ1-1,CASNLRGRTEAFF,TGTGCCAGCAACCTCAGGGGGCGCACTGAAGCTTTCTTT
NA,TRBD2,18,TRBV28,TRBJ2-3,CASSTSSGGGLSPDTQYF,TGTGCCAGCAGTACTTCTAGCGGGGGGGGCCTCTCCCCGGATACGCAGTATTTT
once,NA,15,TRBV30,TRBJ2-7,CAWSWGQSGRYEQYF,TGTGCCTGGAGTTGGGGACAGAGCGGGAGATACGAGCAGTACTTC
NA,NA,14,TRBV29-1,TRBJ2-1,CSAIPLSSYNEQFF,TGCAGCGCTATCCCCCTGAGCTCCTACAATGAGCAGTTCTTC
NA,NA,16,TRBV9,TRBJ1-3,CASSPREGGSGNTIYF,TGTGCCAGCAGCCCCCGGGAGGGTGGCTCTGGAAACACCATATATTTT
NA,TRBD1,11,TRBV2,TRBJ1-2,CASRQGPGYTF,TGTGCAAGTCGACAGGGGCCTGGCTACACCTTC
NA,NA,16,TRBV7-3,TRBJ2-1,CASSSGLPGIYNEQFF,TGTGCCAGCAGTAGCGGACTCCCAGGCATCTACAATGAGCAGTTCTTC
NA,NA,16,TRBV7-8,TRBJ1-2,CASSGGDGEGRYGYTF,TGTGCCAGCAGCGGGGGGGACGGGGAGGGGAGGTATGGCTACACCTTC
NA,NA,13,TRBV4-1,TRBJ2-7,CASSQDLSYEQYF,TGCGCCAGCAGCCAAGATCTGTCCTACGAGCAGTACTTC
NA,TRBD2,14,TRBV7-3,TRBJ2-1,CASSPGLAYNEQFF,TGTGCCAGCAGCCCGGGACTAGCGTACAATGAGCAGTTCTTC
NA,NA,15,TRBV4-3,TRBJ2-2,CASSQTGTNTGELFF,TGCGCCAGCAGCCAAACTGGGACTAACACCGGGGAGCTGTTTTTT
once,TRBD1,13,TRBV6-5,TRBJ1-4,CACMGQPNEKLFF,TGTGCCTGTATGGGACAGCCTAATGAAAAACTGTTTTTT
NA,NA,16,TRBV14,TRBJ2-1,CASSPRLAPHWYEQFF,TGTGCCAGCAGCCCTCGCCTAGCGCCGCATTGGTATGAGCAGTTCTTC
NA,NA,15,TRBV4-2,TRBJ1-2,CASSQEEGGNYGYTF,TGTGCCAGCAGCCAAGAAGAGGGTGGTAACTATGGCTACACCTTC
NA,NA,12,TRBV6-1,TRBJ1-1,CASREGGTEAFF,TGTGCCAGCAGAGAGGGTGGCACTGAAGCTTTCTTT
NA,NA,14,TRBV7-2,TRBJ1-2,CASAGFGQNYGYTF,TGTGCCAGTGCGGGTTTTGGACAGAACTATGGCTACACCTTC
NA,NA,12,TRBV13,TRBJ2-1,CASSLFRREQFF,TGTGCCAGCAGCTTGTTCAGGAGGGAGCAGTTCTTC
NA,NA,15,TRBV7-9,TRBJ1-3,CASSLMYGTGNTIYF,TGTGCCAGCAGCTTAATGTACGGTACTGGAAACACCATATATTTT
NA,NA,17,TRBV5-5,TRBJ2-3,CASSSRGRGAGTDTQYF,TGTGCCAGCAGCTCTCGGGGGAGGGGGGCCGGAACAGATACGCAGTATTTT
once,TRBD2,19,TRBV11-3,TRBJ2-1,CASVRGLAGVKGPYNEQFF,TGTGCCAGCGTACGCGGGCTAGCGGGAGTAAAGGGACCCTACAATGAGCAGTTCTTC
NA,NA,16,TRBV9,TRBJ1-2,CASSVDRDTSDYGYTF,TGTGCCAGCAGCGTAGATCGGGACACGTCGGACTATGGCTACACCTTC
NA,NA,14,TRBV9,TRBJ2-7,CASSPVGSSYEQYF,TGTGCCAGCAGCCCGGTAGGGAGCTCCTACGAGCAGTACTTC
NA,NA,13,TRBV7-2,TRBJ2-7,CASSLGPYDKQYF,TGTGCCAGCAGCTTAGGGCCGTACGACAAGCAGTACTTC